This is a list of T cell receptor beta chains from one sample in a study of T cells in Graves' hyperthyroidism and ophthalmopathy. TCRdb used MiXCR to reprocess the multiplex PCR reads, holding one entry per CDR3 protein. The sample records roughly 100,000 distinct CDR3 sequences, about 50% being singletons. The specimen sequenced was blood. The receptors originated from a man in his forties with Graves' hyperthyroidism. Each CDR3 is given with its conserved first and last residue. The D gene is left open where the match is weak. Some rows have no size entry. The others give once, few or many, or a class for an expanded clone.

clone size,J gene,D gene,V gene,CDR3 protein,CDR3 DNA
.,TRBJ2-5,.,TRBV29-1,CSVSRGRTQETQYF,TGCAGCGTTTCACGGGGGCGTACACAAGAGACCCAGTACTTC
.,TRBJ2-7,TRBD1,TRBV15,CATSSRDRAYEQYF,TGTGCCACCAGCAGCCGGGACAGGGCTTACGAGCAGTACTTC
many,TRBJ2-5,TRBD2,TRBV14,CASSHRRLAGYLYQETQYF,TGTGCCAGCAGCCACCGCCGACTAGCGGGATACTTGTACCAAGAGACCCAGTACTTC
.,TRBJ1-3,.,TRBV20-1,CSASWRNTIYF,TGCAGTGCTAGTTGGCGTAACACCATATATTTT
many,TRBJ2-3,.,TRBV5-1,CASSPQTGDTQYF,TGCGCCAGCAGCCCCCAGACGGGAGATACGCAGTATTTT
.,TRBJ1-1,.,TRBV25-1,CHCVNTEAFF,TGTCACTGTGTGAACACTGAAGCTTTCTTT
medium-sized,TRBJ2-3,.,TRBV2,CASSQDSADTQYF,TGTGCCAGCAGCCAGGACAGTGCAGATACGCAGTATTTT
.,TRBJ1-5,TRBD1,TRBV19,CATLDRWQPPQHF,TGTGCCACCTTGGACAGGTGGCAACCGCCCCAGCATTTT
many,TRBJ1-2,.,TRBV7-2,CASRTGGSNYGYTF,TGTGCCAGCAGGACGGGCGGGTCCAACTATGGCTACACCTTC
many,TRBJ2-1,TRBD2,TRBV7-2,CASSLGLAGVGEQFF,TGTGCCAGCAGCTTAGGACTAGCGGGAGTGGGTGAGCAGTTCTTC
.,TRBJ2-7,TRBD2,TRBV7-9,CASSLGLAGFYEQYF,TGTGCCAGCAGCTTAGGACTAGCGGGGTTCTACGAGCAGTACTTC
many,TRBJ1-5,.,TRBV6-2/TRBV6-3,CASSGHSSNQPQHF,TGTGCCAGCAGCGGACACTCATCCAATCAGCCCCAGCATTTT
many,TRBJ2-7,TRBD2,TRBV9,CASSVGTSGDEQYF,TGTGCCAGCAGCGTAGGGACTAGCGGTGACGAGCAGTACTTC
.,TRBJ1-5,.,TRBV14,CASSYSFSGSRNQPQHF,TGTGCCAGCAGTTACTCGTTTTCGGGCAGTCGGAATCAGCCCCAGCATTTT
few,TRBJ1-5,.,TRBV28,CASSFYTDNQPQHF,TGTGCCAGCAGTTTTTATACCGACAATCAGCCCCAGCATTTT
.,TRBJ2-7,TRBD1,TRBV13,CASSPGQDEQYF,TGTGCCAGCAGCCCAGGACAGGACGAGCAGTACTTC
many,TRBJ2-3,.,TRBV5-1,CASSLESDTDTQYF,TGCGCCAGCAGCTTGGAGTCAGACACAGATACGCAGTATTTT
.,TRBJ2-7,TRBD1,TRBV30,CAWRDRGRGEQYF,TGTGCCTGGAGGGACAGGGGGCGAGGGGAGCAGTACTTC
many,TRBJ2-3,TRBD1,TRBV19,CASSLTGDLTDTQYF,TGTGCCAGTAGTTTAACAGGGGATCTCACAGATACGCAGTATTTT